One sample yielded the 3 T cell receptor beta chains listed below, sequenced in a study of a mutant IDH1 vaccine in newly diagnosed glioma. No antigen has been identified for these receptors. Clones were sequenced by immunoSEQ multiplex PCR, and TCRdb holds only the in-frame ones, with some missing. The sample has around 69,000 clones, around 86% seen once. Time point in this sample: week 35, safety follow-up. One vaccine dose held 300 ug of mutant IDH1 20-mer peptide and came with topical imiquimod. The source was PBMCs, collected from a glioma patient whose treatment included an IDH1 peptide vaccine. The receptors here all came from a man between 25 and 39 years old with glioma.

The rearrangement joins TRBV11-2 to TRBJ2-3; 9 bases map to TRBD2. Germline values: CDR1 SGHAT, CDR2 FQNNGV. The CDR3 extends over 15 amino acids. Losses at the gene ends were 4 bases for V and 5 bases for J; bases not matched to a gene: 7. CDR3 protein: CASSSGLAIGDTQYF. The CDR3, as DNA: TGTGCCAGCAGCTCGGGACTAGCTATAGGAGATACGCAGTATTTT.

This chain links TRBV5-4 with TRBJ1-2, with 7 bases that match TRBD1. The length of the CDR3 is 13 residues. The V gene's germline CDR1 is SGHNT and CDR2 YYREEE (reference sequence). Trimming removed 4 bases from V and 4 bases from J; junction bases left unmatched: 4. The CDR3 loop reads CASSTGDGYGYTF. In nucleotides, the CDR3 is TGTGCCAGCAGCACAGGGGACGGCTATGGCTACACCTTC.

This clone was picked up a small number of times. The CDR3 DNA follows: TGTGCCAGCAGCTTAACGGGGGCTGGTGAAGCTTTCTTT. It yields the protein CASSLTGAGEAFF. The chain links TRBV7-3 to TRBJ1-1; the D gene is possibly TRBD1 (6 bases). The ends were cut back, 0 bases at V and 7 bases at J, with 9 bases in the middle. The germline V gene encodes CDR1 SGHTA and CDR2 FQGTGA. There are 13 residues in the CDR3.